Described below is a single TCR beta chain sequence and its context. Additional DNA sequences in this sample encode the identical CDR3. Authors' analysis steps: For nucleated cells, counts were estimated from reference gene primer amplification. Here immunoSEQ multiplex PCR was the method, and the copy in TCRdb shows in-frame clones only, minus some. V and J calls and clone size are given by that table; D and trimming were obtained from the DNA. The table has about 100,000 clones, about four fifths seen once. These data originate in a study of blood T cell repertoires in COVID-19. About the research overall: The origin of the acute and convalescent COVID-19 samples was the United States, Italy and Spain. The analysed material was cDNA or gDNA that came from T cells, B-cell-depleted T cells, or PBMCs.

The CDR3 contains 16 residues. The germline V gene has CDR1 MDHEN and CDR2 SYDVKM. Trimming took off 3 bases at V and 0 bases at J, with 13 bases between the two ends. This clonotype originated in a human donor in a cohort sampled during active COVID-19. V gene TRBV28 combines with J gene TRBJ2-3, with D tentatively TRBD1 (5 bases). Sequenced input: peripheral blood. The CDR3 sequence is CASSLGQRASTDTQYF. The DNA for the CDR3 is TGTGCCAGCAGTTTGGGGCAACGCGCTAGCACAGATACGCAGTATTTT.